Below are 14 T cell receptor beta chains sequenced from a single sample in a study of T cell repertoires in cytomegalovirus infection. MiXCR was run by TCRdb on the reads, yielding one entry per CDR3 protein. The profile shows hundreds of thousands of distinct CDR3 sequences, around a tenth of them singletons. The material sequenced was PBMCs. The receptor set was obtained from a human donor in good health (CMV status not recorded). Some clones in this sample may be carry-over from other donors' samples.

The chain carries TRBV7-6 and TRBJ2-1; 8 bases agree with TRBD2. Germline lookup yields CDR1 SGHVS and CDR2 FNYEAQ. This CDR3 is built from 15 residues. V lost 5 bases and J lost 3; bases outside the gene matches: 6. CDR3 DNA: TGTGCCAGCAGCCCGGGGAGCGGGAGCTACAATGAGCAGTTCTTC. Protein sequence: CASSPGSGSYNEQFF. The variable domain in full, completed from reference TRBV7-6 and TRBJ2-1, reads GAGVSQSPRYKVTKRGQDVALRCDPISGHVSLYWYRQALGQGPEFLTYFNYEAQQDKSGLPNDRFSAERPEGSISTLTIQRTEQRDSAMYRCASSPGSGSYNEQFFGPGTRLTVL.

To note about this clonotype: One junction end disagrees with the germline gene, perhaps due to a read error. DNA for the CDR3: TGCAGTGCCCCCGGGTCCGGGGGCTTCTACAATGTGCAGTTCTTC. Translation: CSAPGSGGFYNVQFF. V and J are TRBV20-1 and TRBJ2-1, with D perhaps given as TRBD1 or TRBD2 (6 bases each). Germline CDR1 is DFQATT and CDR2 is SNEGSKA (reference sequence). This CDR3 has 15 residues.

Ten or more counts support this clonotype. The gene calls are TRBV7-2 and TRBJ1-5; no definite D call. This CDR3 has 15 residues. Germline V lookup: CDR1 SGHTA, CDR2 FQGNSA. Trimming pared 2 bases from V and 0 bases from J, leaving 8 bases between. DNA for the CDR3: TGTGCCAGCAGCTTATGGAGGGATAGCAATCAGCCCCAGCATTTT. Encoded protein: CASSLWRDSNQPQHF.

For the CDR3, the DNA is TGTGCCAGCAGTTCGGCAGGGTTGACCCTCCACTTT. Translated, it gives CASSSAGLTLHF. The chain uses TRBV28 and TRBJ1-6; TRBD1 is a possible D gene (5 bases). V shed 4 bases and J shed 14 bases, with 12 bases lying between them. The CDR3 runs to 12 residues. CDR1 and CDR2 from the germline V gene are MDHEN and SYDVKM.

The table lists this clonotype with many counts. This chain connects TRBV7-2 to TRBJ1-3; D call uncertain. The CDR3 covers 17 residues. Germline V gives CDR1 SGHTA, CDR2 FQGNSA. The ends were cut back, 1 base at V and 4 bases at J, with 17 bases in the middle. The CDR3 spells CASSLVNGLGEGNTIYF. The CDR3 DNA follows: TGTGCCAGCAGCTTAGTCAACGGGCTAGGAGAGGGAAACACCATATATTTT.

This clonotype was observed a handful of times. This sequence joins TRBV4-1 and TRBJ2-4; the D is unclear. CDR1 and CDR2 (germline): MGHRA, YSYEKL. This CDR3 region has 14 residues. V shed 0 bases and J shed 4 bases, with 7 bases lying between them. CDR3 nucleotides: TGCGCCAGCAGCCAAGACCCAGAGAAAAACATTCAGTACTTC. Translating gives CASSQDPEKNIQYF.

This clonotype occurred a few times. V gene TRBV30 combines with J gene TRBJ2-2; unclear D gene. Trimming stripped 2 bases from V and 8 bases from J, with 9 bases between. The CDR3 covers 12 residues. CDR1 and CDR2 from the germline V gene are GTSNPN and SVGIG (reference sequence). The CDR3 sequence is CAWSPPIGELFF. Written as DNA, the CDR3 is TGTGCCTGGAGTCCACCCATAGGGGAGCTGTTTTTT.

The V and J genes are TRBV24-1 and TRBJ2-2; D gene unclear. The CDR3 contains 12 residues. Germline V gives CDR1 KGHDR, CDR2 SFDVKD. Trimming cost V 8 bases and J 2 bases, with 5 bases left between them. CDR3 amino acids: CATNGNTGELFF. The CDR3 bases are TGTGCCACCAACGGCAACACCGGGGAGCTGTTTTTT.

This clonotype was detected many times. The chain uses TRBV7-2 and TRBJ2-1; possible D gene TRBD2, 5 bases. CDR1 and CDR2 from the germline V gene are SGHTA and FQGNSA. V lost 5 bases and J 5 bases, leaving 16 bases between the germline ends. The CDR3 totals 15 residues. The CDR3 DNA reads TGTGCCAGCAGCCTCAATCGCGGGCCCGACAATGAGCAGTTCTTC. It codes for CASSLNRGPDNEQFF.

This clonotype was counted at least ten times. This sequence joins TRBV19 and TRBJ2-6; tentatively, D is TRBD1 (6 bases). This CDR3 has 14 residues. The V end lost 5 bases, the J end lost 4 bases, and 9 bases lay between the germline ends. CDR1 and CDR2 from the germline V gene are LNHDA and SQIVND (reference sequence). The CDR3 nucleotides are TGTGCCAGTAGTCCCACAGGGGGGGCCAACGTCCTGACTTTC. Translating gives CASSPTGGANVLTF.

This clonotype showed up many times. The chain is built from TRBV7-2 and TRBJ2-1, with TRBD2 matching 7 bases. This CDR3 has 18 amino acids. Per the germline V gene, CDR1 is SGHTA and CDR2 is FQGNSA. Trimming at V came to 5 bases and at J to 5 bases, leaving 18 bases not matched to a gene. Here the CDR3 DNA reads TGTGCCAGCAGCCCCAAAGCCTTCCCACTAGCGACCCACAATGAGCAGTTCTTC. Protein: CASSPKAFPLATHNEQFF.

This clonotype occurred many times. The gene calls are TRBV5-1 and TRBJ2-1, with 12 nucleotides matching TRBD1. Germline CDR1 SGHRS, CDR2 YFSETQ. V shed 4 bases and J 8 bases; nucleotides not matched to a gene: 7. CDR3 length: 15 amino acids. The CDR3 nucleotides read TGCGCCAGCAGCCCGGGACAGGGGGCGACCGATGAGCAGTTCTTC. Its protein product is CASSPGQGATDEQFF.

This clonotype was detected ten times or more. The chain carries TRBV7-2 and TRBJ1-5, with 7 bases identical to TRBD1. The CDR3 loop spans 15 amino acids. Trimming cost V 5 bases and J 0 bases; bases outside gene matches: 4. Germline assignment: CDR1 SGHTA and CDR2 FQGNSA. This CDR3 is CASSPGGYSNQPQHF. Written as DNA, the CDR3 is TGTGCCAGCAGCCCAGGGGGATATAGCAATCAGCCCCAGCATTTT.

This clonotype was picked up many times. The rearrangement links TRBV7-2 to TRBJ1-1; a possible D gene is TRBD1 (6 bases). This CDR3 has 14 residues. Trimming stripped 2 bases from V and 4 bases from J, with 11 bases between. Germline CDR1 reads SGHTA; CDR2 reads FQGNSA. CDR3 nucleotide sequence: TGTGCCAGCAGCTTACACAGGGAGGCCACTGAAGCTTTCTTT. This sequence encodes CASSLHREATEAFF.